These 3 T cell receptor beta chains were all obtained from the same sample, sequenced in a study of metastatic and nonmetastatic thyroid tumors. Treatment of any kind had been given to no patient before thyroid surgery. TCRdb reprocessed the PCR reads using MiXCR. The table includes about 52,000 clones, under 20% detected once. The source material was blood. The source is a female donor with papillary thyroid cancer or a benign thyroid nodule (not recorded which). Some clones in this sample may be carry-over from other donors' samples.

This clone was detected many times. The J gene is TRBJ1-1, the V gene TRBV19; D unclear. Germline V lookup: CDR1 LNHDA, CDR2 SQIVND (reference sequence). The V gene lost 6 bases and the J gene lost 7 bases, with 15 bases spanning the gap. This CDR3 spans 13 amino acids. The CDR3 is CASSKGLRVEAFF. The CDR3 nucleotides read TGTGCCAGTAGCAAGGGTTTGAGAGTTGAAGCTTTCTTT.

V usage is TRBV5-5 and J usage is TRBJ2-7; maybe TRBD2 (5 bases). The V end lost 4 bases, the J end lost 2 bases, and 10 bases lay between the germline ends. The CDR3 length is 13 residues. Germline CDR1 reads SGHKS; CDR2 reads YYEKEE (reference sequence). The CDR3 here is CASSRKGAYEQYF. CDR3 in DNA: TGTGCCAGCAGCAGAAAGGGAGCCTACGAGCAGTACTTC.

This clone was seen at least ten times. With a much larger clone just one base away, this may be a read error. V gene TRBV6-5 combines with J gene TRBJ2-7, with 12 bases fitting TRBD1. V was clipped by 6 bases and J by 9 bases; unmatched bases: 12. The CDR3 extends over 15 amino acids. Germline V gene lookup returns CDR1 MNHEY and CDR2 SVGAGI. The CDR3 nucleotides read TGTGCCAGCAGCGGACCGGGACAGGGGGCCCCCTGGCAGTACTTC. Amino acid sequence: CASSGPGQGAPWQYF.